This T cell receptor (beta chain) was retrieved from a study of control samples from healthy donors and cancer patients. Generated by immunoSEQ multiplex PCR, the TCRdb table keeps only in-frame clones and is missing some. Of about 95,000 clones in the sample, 70% to 90% are singletons; the top ten hold approximately 20%. Germline V gene data show CDR1 as SSHAT and CDR2 as FNYEAQ (reference sequence). The CDR3 covers 13 residues. The ends were cut back, 4 bases at V and 5 bases at J, with 8 bases in the middle. The clonotype originates from a man aged 25-45 years in good health. The sample taken for sequencing was blood. The chain couples TRBV7-7 to TRBJ2-2; D is possibly TRBD1 (6 bases). The CDR3 loop is CASSSGQTGELFF. CDR3 nucleotides: TGTGCCAGCAGCTCTGGACAGACCGGGGAGCTGTTTTTT.